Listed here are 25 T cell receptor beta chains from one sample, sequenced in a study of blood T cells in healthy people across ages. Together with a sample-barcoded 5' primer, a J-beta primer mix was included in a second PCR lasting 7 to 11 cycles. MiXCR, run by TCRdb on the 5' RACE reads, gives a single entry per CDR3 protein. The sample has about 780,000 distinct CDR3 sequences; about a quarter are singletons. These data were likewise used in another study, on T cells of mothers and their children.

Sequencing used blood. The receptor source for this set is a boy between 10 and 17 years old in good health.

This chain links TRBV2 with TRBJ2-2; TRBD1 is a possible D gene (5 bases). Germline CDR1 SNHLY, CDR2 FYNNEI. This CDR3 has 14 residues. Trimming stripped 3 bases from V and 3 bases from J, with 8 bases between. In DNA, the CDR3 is TGTGCCAGCAGTGACAGGGCACACACCGGGGAGCTGTTTTTT. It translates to CASSDRAHTGELFF.

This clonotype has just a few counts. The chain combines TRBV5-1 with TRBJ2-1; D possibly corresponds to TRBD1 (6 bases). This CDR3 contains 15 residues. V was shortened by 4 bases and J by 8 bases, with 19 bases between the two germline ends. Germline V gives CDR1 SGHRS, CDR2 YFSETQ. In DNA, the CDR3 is TGCGCCAGCAGCAAACACGGACAGCACGGGGATGAGCAGTTCTTC. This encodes CASSKHGQHGDEQFF.

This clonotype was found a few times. The CDR3 nucleotides read TGTGCCAGCAGCCAAGGGGGTGGGGCGAGCGGCTACACCTTC. Residues: CASSQGGGASGYTF. The chain recombines TRBV4-2 with TRBJ1-2; a weak D match, TRBD1 (5 bases). This CDR3 has 14 residues. Trimming stripped 1 base from V and 8 bases from J, with 14 bases between. The germline V gene has CDR1 LGHNA and CDR2 YNFKEQ.

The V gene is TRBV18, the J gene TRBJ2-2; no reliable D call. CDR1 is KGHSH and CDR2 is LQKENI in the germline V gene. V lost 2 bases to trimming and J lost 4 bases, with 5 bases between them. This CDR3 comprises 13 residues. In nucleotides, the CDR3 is TGTGCCAGCTCACCAGAGACCACCGGGGAGCTGTTTTTT. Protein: CASSPETTGELFF.

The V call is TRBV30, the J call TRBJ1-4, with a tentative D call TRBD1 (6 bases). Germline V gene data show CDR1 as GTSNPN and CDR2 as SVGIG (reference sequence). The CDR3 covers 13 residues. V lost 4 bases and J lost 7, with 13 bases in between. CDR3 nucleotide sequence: TGTGCCTGGAAAGGGGGGTTCGTTGAAAAACTGTTTTTT. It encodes CAWKGGFVEKLFF.

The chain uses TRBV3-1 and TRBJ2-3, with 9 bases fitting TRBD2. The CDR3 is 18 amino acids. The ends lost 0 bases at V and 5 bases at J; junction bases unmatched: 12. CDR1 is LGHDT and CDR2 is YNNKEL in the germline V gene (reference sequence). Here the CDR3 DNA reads TGTGCCAGCAGCCAAGAGTCGTGGCGGGGGGGCCGGGGAGATACGCAGTATTTT. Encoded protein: CASSQESWRGGRGDTQYF.

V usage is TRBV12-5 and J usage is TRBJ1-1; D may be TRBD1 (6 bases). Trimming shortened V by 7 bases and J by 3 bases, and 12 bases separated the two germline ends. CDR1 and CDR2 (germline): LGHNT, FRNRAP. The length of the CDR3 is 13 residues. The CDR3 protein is CASAPTGYTEAFF. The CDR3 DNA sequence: TGTGCTAGTGCCCCTACAGGGTACACTGAAGCTTTCTTT.

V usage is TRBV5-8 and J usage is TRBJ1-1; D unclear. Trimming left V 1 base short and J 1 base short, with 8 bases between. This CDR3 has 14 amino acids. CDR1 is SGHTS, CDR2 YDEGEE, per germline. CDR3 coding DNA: TGTGCCAGCAGCTTGATTCCGGGGAACACTGAAGCTTTCTTT. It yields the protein CASSLIPGNTEAFF. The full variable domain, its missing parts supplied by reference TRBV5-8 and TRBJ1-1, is EAGVTQSPTHLIKTRGQQATLRCSPISGHTSVYWYQQALGLGLQFLLWYDEGEERNRGNFPPRFSGRQFPNYSSELNVNALELEDSALYLCASSLIPGNTEAFFGQGTRLTVV.

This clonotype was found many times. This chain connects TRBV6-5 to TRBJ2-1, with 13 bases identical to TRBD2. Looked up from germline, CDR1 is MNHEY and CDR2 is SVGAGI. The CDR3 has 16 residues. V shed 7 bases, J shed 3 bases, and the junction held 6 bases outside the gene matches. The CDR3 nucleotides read TGTGCCAGCACCGGGACTAGCGGGGCGTTCTACAATGAGCAGTTCTTC. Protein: CASTGTSGAFYNEQFF.

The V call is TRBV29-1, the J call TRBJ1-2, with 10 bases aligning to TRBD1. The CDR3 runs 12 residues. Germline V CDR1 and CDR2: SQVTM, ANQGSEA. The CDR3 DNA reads TGCAGTCAGTGGGGACAGGGGCAAGGCTACACCTTC. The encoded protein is CSQWGQGQGYTF.

CDR3 sequence (DNA): TGCGCCAGCAGCTTGAAGCGGGGGCTCTCCTACAATGAGCAGTTCTTC. This sequence encodes CASSLKRGLSYNEQFF. The J gene is TRBJ2-1, the V gene TRBV5-1; 8 bases are a match to TRBD2. The CDR3 totals 16 residues. The trim removed 1 base at V and 0 bases at J, leaving 3 bases unmatched. Germline V gene lookup returns CDR1 SGHRS and CDR2 YFSETQ.

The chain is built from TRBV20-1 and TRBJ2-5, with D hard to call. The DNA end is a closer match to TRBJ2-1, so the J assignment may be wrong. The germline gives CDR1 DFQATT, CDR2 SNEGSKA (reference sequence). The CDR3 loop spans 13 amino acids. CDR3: CSASGSRYNEQFF. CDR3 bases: TGCAGTGCTAGCGGGTCCCGTTACAATGAGCAGTTCTTC.

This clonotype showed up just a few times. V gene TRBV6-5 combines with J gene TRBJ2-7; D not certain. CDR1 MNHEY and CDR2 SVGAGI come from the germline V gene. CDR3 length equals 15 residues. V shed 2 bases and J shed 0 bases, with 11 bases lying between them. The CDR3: CASSYRLRSSYEQYF. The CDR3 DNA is TGTGCCAGCAGTTACCGACTGAGGAGCTCCTACGAGCAGTACTTC.

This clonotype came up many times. CDR3 nucleotides: TGCGCCAGCAGCTTGGACGGGTACAATGAGCAGTTCTTC. Its translation is CASSLDGYNEQFF. The V gene is TRBV5-1, the J gene TRBJ2-1; D not certain. Germline CDR1 reads SGHRS; CDR2 reads YFSETQ. The germline V and J ends were trimmed by 0 bases and 4 bases, with 5 bases remaining between them. The CDR3 totals 13 residues.

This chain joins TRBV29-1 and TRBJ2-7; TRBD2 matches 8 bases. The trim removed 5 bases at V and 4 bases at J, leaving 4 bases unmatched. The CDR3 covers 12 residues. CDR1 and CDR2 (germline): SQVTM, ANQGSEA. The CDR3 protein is CSVSGGTYEQYF. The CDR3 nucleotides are TGCAGCGTTTCGGGAGGGACGTACGAGCAGTACTTC.

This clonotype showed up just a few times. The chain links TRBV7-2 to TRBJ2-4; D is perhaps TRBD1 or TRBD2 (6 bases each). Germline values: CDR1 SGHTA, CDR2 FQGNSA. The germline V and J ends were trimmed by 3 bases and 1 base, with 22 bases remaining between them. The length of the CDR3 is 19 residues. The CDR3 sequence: CASSFKGGAPLLAKNIQYF. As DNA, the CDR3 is TGTGCCAGCAGCTTTAAGGGGGGCGCCCCCCTACTGGCCAAAAACATTCAGTACTTC.

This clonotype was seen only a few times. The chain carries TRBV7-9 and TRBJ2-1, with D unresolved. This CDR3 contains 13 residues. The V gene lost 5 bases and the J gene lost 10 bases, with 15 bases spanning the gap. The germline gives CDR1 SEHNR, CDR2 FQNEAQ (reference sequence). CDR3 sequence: CASSPTLEWEQFF. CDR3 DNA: TGTGCCAGCAGCCCAACTTTGGAGTGGGAGCAGTTCTTC.

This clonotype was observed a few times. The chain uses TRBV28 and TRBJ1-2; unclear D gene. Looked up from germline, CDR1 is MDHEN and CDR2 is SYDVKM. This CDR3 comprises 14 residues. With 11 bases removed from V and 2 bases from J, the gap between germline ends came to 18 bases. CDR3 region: CAAQRAWGNYGYTF. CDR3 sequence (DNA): TGTGCCGCCCAAAGGGCTTGGGGAAACTATGGCTACACCTTC.

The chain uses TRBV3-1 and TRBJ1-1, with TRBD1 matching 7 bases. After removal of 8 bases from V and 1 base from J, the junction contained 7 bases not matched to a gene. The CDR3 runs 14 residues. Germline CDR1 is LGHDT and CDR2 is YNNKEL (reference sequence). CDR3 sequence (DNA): TGTGCCAGCGGGGACAGCCCCGGGAACACTGAAGCTTTCTTT. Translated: CASGDSPGNTEAFF.

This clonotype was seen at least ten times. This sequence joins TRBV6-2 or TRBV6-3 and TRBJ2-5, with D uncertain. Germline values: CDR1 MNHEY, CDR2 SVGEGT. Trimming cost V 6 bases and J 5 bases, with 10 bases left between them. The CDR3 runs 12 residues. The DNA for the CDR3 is TGTGCCAGCAGCAGCTACTCGGAGACCCAGTACTTC. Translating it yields CASSSYSETQYF.

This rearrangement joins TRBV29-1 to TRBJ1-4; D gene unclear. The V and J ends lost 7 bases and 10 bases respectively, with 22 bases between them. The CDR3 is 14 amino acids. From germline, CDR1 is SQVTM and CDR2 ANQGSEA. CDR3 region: CSALPDGTAGKLFF. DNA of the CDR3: TGCAGCGCCCTACCGGACGGAACTGCGGGAAAACTGTTTTTT.

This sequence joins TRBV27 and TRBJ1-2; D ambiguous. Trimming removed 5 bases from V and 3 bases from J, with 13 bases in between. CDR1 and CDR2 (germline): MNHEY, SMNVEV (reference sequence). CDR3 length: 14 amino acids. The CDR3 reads CASSRQVSDYGYTF. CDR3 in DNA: TGTGCCAGCAGTCGTCAGGTTTCGGACTATGGCTACACCTTC.

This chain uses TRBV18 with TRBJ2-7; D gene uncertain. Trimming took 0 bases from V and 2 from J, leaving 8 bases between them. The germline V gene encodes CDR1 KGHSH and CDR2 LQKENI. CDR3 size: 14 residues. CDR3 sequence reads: CASSPPARPYEQYF. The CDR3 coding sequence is TGTGCCAGCTCACCACCGGCACGGCCCTACGAGCAGTACTTC.

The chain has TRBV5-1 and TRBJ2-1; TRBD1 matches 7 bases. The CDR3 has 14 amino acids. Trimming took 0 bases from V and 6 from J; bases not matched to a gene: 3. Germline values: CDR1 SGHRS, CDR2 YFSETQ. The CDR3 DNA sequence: TGCGCCAGCAGCTTGGTGCACAGGGGCAATGAGCAGTTCTTC. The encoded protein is CASSLVHRGNEQFF.

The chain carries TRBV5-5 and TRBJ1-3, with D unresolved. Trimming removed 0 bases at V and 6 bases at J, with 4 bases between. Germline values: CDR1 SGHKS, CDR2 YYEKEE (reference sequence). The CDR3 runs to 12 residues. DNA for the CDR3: TGTGCCAGCAGCTTGGATGCAAACACCATATATTTT. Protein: CASSLDANTIYF.